This is a list of T cell receptor beta chains from one sample in a study of shared clonotypes between healthy human individuals. Only in-frame clones appear in the TCRdb table, and some are missing; sequencing was by immunoSEQ multiplex PCR. The sample records some 2,100,000 clones, roughly 91% being singletons. What was sequenced was naive CD8+ T cells from PBMCs. Receptor source: a young man in good health. Some clones in this sample may be carry-over from other donors' samples. Both conserved end residues are part of each CDR3. The D gene is left open where the match is weak. Rows may omit the clone size; those that give it use once, few, many or a size class.

D	size	V	J	DNA	CDR3
TRBD2	-	TRBV7-9	TRBJ2-7	TGTGCCACCGCACTAGCGGGAGGGCCGGACGAGCAGTACTTC	CATALAGGPDEQYF
-	-	TRBV7-9	TRBJ1-1	TGTGCCAGCAGCTGGCCAGGGAGGGACACTGAAGCTTTCTTT	CASSWPGRDTEAFF
-	-	TRBV5-4	TRBJ2-2	TGTGCCAGCAGCATTGGTCGGCTTTCGGGGGAGCTGTTTTTT	CASSIGRLSGELFF
-	-	TRBV5-4	TRBJ2-5	TGTGCCAGCAGCTCAAAGCGGACGGACAATCGGGAGACCCAGTACTTC	CASSSKRTDNRETQYF
-	-	TRBV30	TRBJ2-7	TGTGCCTGGAGTACGAGGCCCCGGAGCTCCTACGAGCAGTACTTC	CAWSTRPRSSYEQYF
-	-	TRBV27	TRBJ2-7	TGTGCCAGCAGTCCCACAGGCTACGAGCAGTACTTC	CASSPTGYEQYF
TRBD2	once	TRBV27	TRBJ2-7	TGTGCCAGCAGTTTATCTTCCGGACTAGCCGCATTCTCCTACGAGCAGTACTTC	CASSLSSGLAAFSYEQYF
TRBD1	once	TRBV5-4	TRBJ2-7	TGTGCCAGCAGCCTCCTGGATGGGACAGCGACCTACGAGCAGTACTTC	CASSLLDGTATYEQYF
-	-	TRBV28	TRBJ2-3	TGTGCCAGCAGTTGGACGGGCTACGACACAGATACGCAGTATTTT	CASSWTGYDTDTQYF
-	once	TRBV7-9	TRBJ2-3	TGTGCCAGCAGCCTAGATGGGCAGAGCACAGATACGCAGTATTTT	CASSLDGQSTDTQYF
TRBD1	-	TRBV7-9	TRBJ2-2	TGTGCCAGCAGCTCCGCCTCCAGGGGGCGCGGCGGGGAGCTGTTTTTT	CASSSASRGRGGELFF
TRBD1	-	TRBV4-3	TRBJ1-3	TGCGCCAGCAGCCAAGATCTCGACAGGGAGGCAGGAAACACCATATATTTT	CASSQDLDREAGNTIYF
TRBD2	-	TRBV28	TRBJ2-3	TGTGCCAGCAGTTCCTTCCGGCGACTAGCGGGAGAATCTTCTAGCACAGATACGCAGTATTTT	CASSSFRRLAGESSSTDTQYF
TRBD2	-	TRBV6-5	TRBJ2-1	TGTGCCAGCAGCCTAGCGGAGGGGACCTACAATGAGCAGTTCTTC	CASSLAEGTYNEQFF
-	-	TRBV6-5	TRBJ1-5	TGTGCCAGCAGTTACTCGGCTGGGGATAGCAATCAGCCCCAGCATTTT	CASSYSAGDSNQPQHF
-	-	TRBV7-3	TRBJ2-7	TGTGCCAGCAGCTTAACCGGTGGCGGGGTTCACGAGCAGTACTTC	CASSLTGGGVHEQYF
-	-	TRBV10-3	TRBJ1-1	TGTGCCATCAGTGAAGTGGGGCAGGTAAACACTGAAGCTTTCTTT	CAISEVGQVNTEAFF
TRBD1	-	TRBV6-4	TRBJ2-1	TGTGCCAGCTCCGGGACAGGCAGGGGGAATGAGCAGTTCTTC	CASSGTGRGNEQFF
-	-	TRBV28	TRBJ2-4	TGTGCCAGCAGCCCTACAGGGGCCAAAAACATTCAGTACTTC	CASSPTGAKNIQYF
-	once	TRBV28	TRBJ1-5	TGTGCCAGCAGTGAGAATCAGCCCCAGCATTTT	CASSENQPQHF
-	-	TRBV28	TRBJ2-1	TGTGCCAGCAGTTTACTGAGCGGAGACAATGAGCAGTTCTTC	CASSLLSGDNEQFF
-	-	TRBV4-3	TRBJ2-2	TGCGCCAGCAGCCGTGGTAGGCAGTACGCCACCGACACCGGGGAGCTGTTTTTT	CASSRGRQYATDTGELFF
-	-	TRBV30	TRBJ1-2	TGTGCCTGGAGTAAGGAGTTGGATGGCTACACCTTC	CAWSKELDGYTF
-	-	TRBV19	TRBJ2-7	TGTGCCAGTAGTGAGCCGGGCAGGGAAGTTCGCGAGCAGTACTTC	CASSEPGREVREQYF
TRBD2	-	TRBV5-4	TRBJ2-1	TGTGCCAGCAGCGTACCGGGACTAGCAGGCTACAATGAGCAGTTCTTC	CASSVPGLAGYNEQFF
TRBD1	-	TRBV29-1	TRBJ2-7	TGCAGCGTGTCAGGGGGCGACTACTCCTACGAGCAGTACTTC	CSVSGGDYSYEQYF
-	-	TRBV7-7	TRBJ2-2	TGTGCCAGCAGCCCCGTCCCCGGGGAGCTGTTTTTT	CASSPVPGELFF
-	-	TRBV28	TRBJ1-6	TGTGCCAGCAAGGTCAGACGATCCTATAATTCACCCCTCCACTTT	CASKVRRSYNSPLHF
-	-	TRBV28	TRBJ2-5	TGTGCCAGCAGCCAGCGATCGCCGAAAGAGACCCAGTACTTC	CASSQRSPKETQYF
-	-	TRBV7-9	TRBJ1-2	TGTGCCAGCAGCTTAGGCCCCTCATTCGGAGGCTACACCTTC	CASSLGPSFGGYTF